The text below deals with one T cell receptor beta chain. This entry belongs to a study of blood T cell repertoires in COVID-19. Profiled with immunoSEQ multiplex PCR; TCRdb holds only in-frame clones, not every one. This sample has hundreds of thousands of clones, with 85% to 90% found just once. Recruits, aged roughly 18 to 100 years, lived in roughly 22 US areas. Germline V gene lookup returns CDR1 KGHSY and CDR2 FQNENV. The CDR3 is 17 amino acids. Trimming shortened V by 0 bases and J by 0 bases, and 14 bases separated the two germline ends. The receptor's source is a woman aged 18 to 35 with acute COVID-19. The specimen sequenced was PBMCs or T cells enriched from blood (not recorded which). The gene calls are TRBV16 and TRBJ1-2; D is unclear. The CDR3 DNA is TGTGCCAGCAGCCAATCCTACCGCAATGGGCCTAACTATGGCTACACCTTC. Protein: CASSQSYRNGPNYGYTF.